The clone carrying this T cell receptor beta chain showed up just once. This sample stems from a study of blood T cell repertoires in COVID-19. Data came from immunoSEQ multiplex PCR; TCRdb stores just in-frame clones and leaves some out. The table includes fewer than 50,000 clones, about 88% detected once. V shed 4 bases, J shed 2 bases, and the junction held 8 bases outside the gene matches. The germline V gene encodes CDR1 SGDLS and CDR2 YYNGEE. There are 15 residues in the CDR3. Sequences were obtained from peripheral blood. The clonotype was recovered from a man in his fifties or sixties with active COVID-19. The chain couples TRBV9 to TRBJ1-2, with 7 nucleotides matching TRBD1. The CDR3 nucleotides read TGTGCCAGCAGCCCCAGGGACAGATTCAACTATGGCTACACCTTC. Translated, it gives CASSPRDRFNYGYTF.